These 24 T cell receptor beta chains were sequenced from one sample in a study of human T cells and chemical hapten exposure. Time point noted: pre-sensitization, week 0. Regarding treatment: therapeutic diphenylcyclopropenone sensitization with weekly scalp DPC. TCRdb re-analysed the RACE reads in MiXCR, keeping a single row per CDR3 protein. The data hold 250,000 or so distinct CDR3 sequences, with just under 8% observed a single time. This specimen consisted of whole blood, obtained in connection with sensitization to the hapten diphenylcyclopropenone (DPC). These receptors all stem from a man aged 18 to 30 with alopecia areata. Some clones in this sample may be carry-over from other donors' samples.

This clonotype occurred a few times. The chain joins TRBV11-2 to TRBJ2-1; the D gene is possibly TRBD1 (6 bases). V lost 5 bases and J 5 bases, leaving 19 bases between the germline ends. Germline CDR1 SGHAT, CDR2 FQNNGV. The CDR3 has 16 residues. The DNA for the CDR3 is TGTGCCAGCAGCCGAACCCTCCGGGACAAAAACAATGAGCAGTTCTTC. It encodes CASSRTLRDKNNEQFF.

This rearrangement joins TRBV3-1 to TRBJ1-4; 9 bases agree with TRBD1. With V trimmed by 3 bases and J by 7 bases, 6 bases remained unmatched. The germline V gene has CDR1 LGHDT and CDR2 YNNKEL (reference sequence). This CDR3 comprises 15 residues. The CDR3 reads CASSQSDRGGEKLFF. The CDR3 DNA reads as TGTGCCAGCAGCCAGTCGGACAGGGGAGGTGAAAAACTGTTTTTT.

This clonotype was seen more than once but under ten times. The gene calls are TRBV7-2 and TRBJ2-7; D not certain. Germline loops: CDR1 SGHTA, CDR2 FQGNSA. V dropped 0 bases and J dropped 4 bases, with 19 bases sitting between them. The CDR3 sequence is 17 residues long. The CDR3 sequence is CASSLALQGNSFYEQYF. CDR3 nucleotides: TGTGCCAGCAGCTTAGCGCTCCAAGGCAACTCCTTTTACGAGCAGTACTTC.

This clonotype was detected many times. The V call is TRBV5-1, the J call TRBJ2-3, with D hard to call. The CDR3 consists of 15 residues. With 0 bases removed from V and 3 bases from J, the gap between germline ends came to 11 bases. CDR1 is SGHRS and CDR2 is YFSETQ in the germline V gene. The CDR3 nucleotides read TGCGCCAGCAGCTTGGCAGGTGTGGGGACAGATACGCAGTATTTT. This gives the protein CASSLAGVGTDTQYF.

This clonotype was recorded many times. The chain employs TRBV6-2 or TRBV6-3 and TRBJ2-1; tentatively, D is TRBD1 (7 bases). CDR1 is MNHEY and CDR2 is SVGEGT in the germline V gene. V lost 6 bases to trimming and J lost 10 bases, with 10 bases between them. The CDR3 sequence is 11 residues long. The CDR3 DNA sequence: TGTGCCAGCAGCGGAGGGGGCGAGCAGTTCTTC. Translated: CASSGGGEQFF.

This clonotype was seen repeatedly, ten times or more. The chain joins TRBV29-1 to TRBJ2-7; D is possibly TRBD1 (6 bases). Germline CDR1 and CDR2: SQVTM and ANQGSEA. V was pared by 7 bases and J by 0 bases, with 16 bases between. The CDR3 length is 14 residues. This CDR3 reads CSALQGESSYEQYF. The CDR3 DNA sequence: TGCAGCGCCTTACAGGGAGAGAGCTCCTACGAGCAGTACTTC.

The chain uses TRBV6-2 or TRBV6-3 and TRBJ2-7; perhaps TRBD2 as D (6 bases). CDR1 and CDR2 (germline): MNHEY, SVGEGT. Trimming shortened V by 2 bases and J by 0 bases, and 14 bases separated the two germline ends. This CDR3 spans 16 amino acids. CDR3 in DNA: TGTGCCAGCAGTTACCTGAGTAGCGGCCCCTCCTACGAGCAGTACTTC. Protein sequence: CASSYLSSGPSYEQYF.

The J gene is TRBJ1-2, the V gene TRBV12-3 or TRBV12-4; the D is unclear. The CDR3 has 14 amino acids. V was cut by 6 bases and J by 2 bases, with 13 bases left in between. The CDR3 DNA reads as TGTGCCAGCAGATTAAGGGCCCAGAACTATGGCTACACCTTC. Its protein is CASRLRAQNYGYTF.

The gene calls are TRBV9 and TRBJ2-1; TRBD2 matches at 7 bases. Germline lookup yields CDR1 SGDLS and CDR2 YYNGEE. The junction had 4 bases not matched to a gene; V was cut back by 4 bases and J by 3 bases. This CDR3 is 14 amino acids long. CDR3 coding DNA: TGTGCCAGCAGCCCGTGGACTAGCTACAATGAGCAGTTCTTC. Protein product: CASSPWTSYNEQFF.

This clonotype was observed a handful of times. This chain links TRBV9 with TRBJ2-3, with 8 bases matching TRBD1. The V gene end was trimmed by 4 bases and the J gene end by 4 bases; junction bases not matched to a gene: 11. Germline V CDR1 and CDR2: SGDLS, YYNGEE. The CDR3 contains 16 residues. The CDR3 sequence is CASSPRGQGFADTQYF. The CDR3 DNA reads TGTGCCAGCAGCCCCCGTGGACAGGGCTTCGCAGATACGCAGTATTTT.

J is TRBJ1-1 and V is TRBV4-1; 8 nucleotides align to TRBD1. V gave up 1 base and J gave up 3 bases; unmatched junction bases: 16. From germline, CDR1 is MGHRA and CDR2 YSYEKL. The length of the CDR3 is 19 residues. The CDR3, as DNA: TGCGCCAGCAGCCAAGCCTTAGGACAGGGCGGTGTAGTGGACACTGAAGCTTTCTTT. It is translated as CASSQALGQGGVVDTEAFF.

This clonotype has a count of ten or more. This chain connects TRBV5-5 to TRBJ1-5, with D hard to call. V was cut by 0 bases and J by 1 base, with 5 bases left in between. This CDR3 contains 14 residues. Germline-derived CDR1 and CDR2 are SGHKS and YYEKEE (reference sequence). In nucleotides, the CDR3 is TGTGCCAGCAGCTTGGTCGGCAGCAATCAGCCCCAGCATTTT. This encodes CASSLVGSNQPQHF.

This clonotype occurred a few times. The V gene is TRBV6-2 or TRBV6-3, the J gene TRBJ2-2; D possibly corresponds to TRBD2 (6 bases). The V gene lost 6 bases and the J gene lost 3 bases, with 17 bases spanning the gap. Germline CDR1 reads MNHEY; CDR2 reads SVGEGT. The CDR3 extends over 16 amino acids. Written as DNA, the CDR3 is TGTGCCAGCAGCCCCGGAGGGAGCAGGGACACCGGGGAGCTGTTTTTT. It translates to CASSPGGSRDTGELFF.

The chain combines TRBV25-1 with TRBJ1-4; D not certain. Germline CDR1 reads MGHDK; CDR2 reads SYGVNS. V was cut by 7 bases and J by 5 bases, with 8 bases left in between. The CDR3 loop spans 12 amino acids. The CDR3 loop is CASMKGNEKLFF. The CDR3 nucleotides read TGTGCCAGCATGAAGGGAAATGAAAAACTGTTTTTT.

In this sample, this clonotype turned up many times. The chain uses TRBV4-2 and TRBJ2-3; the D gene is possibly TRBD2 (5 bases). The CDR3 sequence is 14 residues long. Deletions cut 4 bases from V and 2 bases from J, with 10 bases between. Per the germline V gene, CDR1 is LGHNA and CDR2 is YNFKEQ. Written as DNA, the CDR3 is TGTGCCAGCAGCCCGACTACAAACACAGATACGCAGTATTTT. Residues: CASSPTTNTDTQYF.

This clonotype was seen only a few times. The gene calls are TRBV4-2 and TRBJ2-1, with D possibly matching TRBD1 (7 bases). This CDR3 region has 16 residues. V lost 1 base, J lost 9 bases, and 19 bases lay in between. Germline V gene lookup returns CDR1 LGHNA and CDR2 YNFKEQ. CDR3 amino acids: CASSQVGGRGVGEQFF. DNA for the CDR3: TGTGCCAGCAGCCAAGTCGGCGGCAGGGGGGTGGGTGAGCAGTTCTTC.

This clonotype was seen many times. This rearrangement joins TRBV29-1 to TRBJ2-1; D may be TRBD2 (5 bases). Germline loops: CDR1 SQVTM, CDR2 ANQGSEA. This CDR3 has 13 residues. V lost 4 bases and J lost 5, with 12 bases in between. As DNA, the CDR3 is TGCAGCGTTGCACTAGTCCTTGACAATGAGCAGTTCTTC. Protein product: CSVALVLDNEQFF.

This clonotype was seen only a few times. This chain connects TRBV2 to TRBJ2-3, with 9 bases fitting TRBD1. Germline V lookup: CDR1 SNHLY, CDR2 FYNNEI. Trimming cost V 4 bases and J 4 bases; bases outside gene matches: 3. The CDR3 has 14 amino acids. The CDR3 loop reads CASSGRDRADTQYF. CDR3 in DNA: TGTGCCAGCAGTGGCCGGGACAGGGCAGATACGCAGTATTTT.

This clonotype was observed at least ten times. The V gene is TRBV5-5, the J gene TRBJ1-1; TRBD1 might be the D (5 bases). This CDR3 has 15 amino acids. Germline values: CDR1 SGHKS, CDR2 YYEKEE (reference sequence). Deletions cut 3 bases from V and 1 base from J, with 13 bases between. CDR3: CASSSDPTENTEAFF. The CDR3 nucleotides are TGTGCCAGCAGCTCGGACCCGACAGAGAACACTGAAGCTTTCTTT. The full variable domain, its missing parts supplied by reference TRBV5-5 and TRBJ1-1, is DAGVTQSPTHLIKTRGQQVTLRCSPISGHKSVSWYQQVLGQGPQFIFQYYEKEERGRGNFPDRFSARQFPNYSSELNVNALLLGDSALYLCASSSDPTENTEAFFGQGTRLTVV.

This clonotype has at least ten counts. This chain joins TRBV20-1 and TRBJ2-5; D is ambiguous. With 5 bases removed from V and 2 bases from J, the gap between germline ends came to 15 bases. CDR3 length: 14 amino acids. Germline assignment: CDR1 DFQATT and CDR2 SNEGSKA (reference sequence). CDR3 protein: CSAPDSNRQETQYF. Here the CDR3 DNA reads TGCAGTGCTCCAGATTCAAATAGACAAGAGACCCAGTACTTC.

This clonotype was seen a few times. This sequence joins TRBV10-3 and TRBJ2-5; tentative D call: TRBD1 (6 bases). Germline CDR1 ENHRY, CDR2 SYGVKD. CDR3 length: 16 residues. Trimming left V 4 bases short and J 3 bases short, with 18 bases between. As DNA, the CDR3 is TGTGCCATCAGTGCCTCCAGGGGACCACCCGAAGAGACCCAGTACTTC. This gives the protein CAISASRGPPEETQYF.

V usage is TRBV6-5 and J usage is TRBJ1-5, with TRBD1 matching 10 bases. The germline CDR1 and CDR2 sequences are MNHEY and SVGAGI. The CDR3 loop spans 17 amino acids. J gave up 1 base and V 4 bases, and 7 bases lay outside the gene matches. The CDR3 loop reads CASSSGWTGGSNQPQHF. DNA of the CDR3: TGTGCCAGCAGTTCTGGATGGACAGGGGGAAGCAATCAGCCCCAGCATTTT.

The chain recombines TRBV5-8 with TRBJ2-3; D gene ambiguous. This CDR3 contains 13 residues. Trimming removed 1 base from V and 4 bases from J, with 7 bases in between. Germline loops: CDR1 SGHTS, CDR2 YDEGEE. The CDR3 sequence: CASSLSYPDTQYF. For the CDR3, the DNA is TGTGCCAGCAGCTTGTCTTACCCAGATACGCAGTATTTT.

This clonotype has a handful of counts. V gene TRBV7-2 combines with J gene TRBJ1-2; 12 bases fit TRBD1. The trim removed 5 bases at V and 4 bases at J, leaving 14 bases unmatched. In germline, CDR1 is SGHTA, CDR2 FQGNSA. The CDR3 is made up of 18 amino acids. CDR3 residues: CASSRPSYRDRGLYGYTF. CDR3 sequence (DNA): TGTGCCAGCAGCCGCCCGTCATACCGGGACAGGGGGCTCTATGGCTACACCTTC. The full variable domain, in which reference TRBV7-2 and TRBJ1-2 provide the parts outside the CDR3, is GAGVSQSPSNKVTEKGKDVELRCDPISGHTALYWYRQSLGQGLEFLIYFQGNSAPDKSGLPSDRFSAERTGGSVSTLTIQRTQQEDSAVYLCASSRPSYRDRGLYGYTFGSGTRLTVV.